This T cell receptor beta chain derives from a study of CD8 T cells in ankylosing spondylitis. Study conclusions and caveats: CD8+ by phenotype, disease-linked clones were relatively rare in peripheral blood. Reportedly, disease-linked clones are significantly enriched in ankylosing spondylitis patients' matched synovial fluid. Characteristic of ankylosing spondylitis blood, it appeared, was a TCR beta motif comprising about eight highly homologous variants.

V lost 4 bases and J 3 bases, leaving 7 bases between the germline ends. There are 12 residues in the CDR3. CDR1 and CDR2 (germline): LGHDT, YNNKEL (reference sequence). This clonotype has at least ten counts. Its antigen is still unknown. Generation of TCR beta libraries employed quantitative 5'-RACE incorporating molecular barcodes. TCRdb recomputed calls from the 5' RACE reads with MiXCR, one row per CDR3 protein. This sample has roughly 250,000 distinct CDR3 sequences, with 8% to 9.5% found just once. The receptor was isolated from a male donor with ankylosing spondylitis or in good health (not recorded which). Sequencing was carried out using blood, either unsorted or a sorted T cell fraction (not recorded which). The rearrangement joins TRBV3-1 to TRBJ2-7; no clear D gene. DNA of the CDR3: TGTGCCAGCAGCCGGAGCTACTACGAGCAGTACTTC. This translates into CASSRSYYEQYF.